This TCR beta chain derives from a study of spatial heterogeneity in lung cancer. All TCR cDNA molecules were individually tagged with a unique molecular identifier. TCRdb recomputed calls from the 5' RACE reads with MiXCR, one row per CDR3 protein. The sample consists of some 23,000 distinct CDR3 sequences, 6% to 7.5% of them appearing once. CDR1 is SGHAT, CDR2 FQDESV, per germline (reference sequence). Trimming stripped 6 bases from V and 0 bases from J, with 12 bases between. This CDR3 is 14 amino acids long. The sample's time point: sample taken at primary tumor resection. The authors sequenced whole RNA from tumor, nontumor lung or frozen PBMC without sorting.

The receptor was derived from a male donor with early-stage non-small cell lung cancer. The genes are TRBV11-1 and TRBJ2-7; D is uncertain. Source: PBMCs, taken at surgery. In DNA form, the CDR3 reads TGTGCCAGCAGTTTCCGGAACAACTCCTACGAGCAGTACTTC. Its protein product is CASSFRNNSYEQYF.